This T cell receptor beta chain was found in a study of technical replicates of blood from a few donors. Repertoires were generated with immunoSEQ multiplex PCR, while TCRdb's copy carries only in-frame clones and drops some. Among approximately 78,000 clones listed, about nine tenths were seen once. The receptor was derived from a human donor in good health. The material sequenced was T cells isolated from PBMCs.

The CDR3 loop is CASSVGGAATEAFF. The CDR3 region has the DNA TGTGCCAGCAGCGTAGGCGGGGCAGCCACTGAAGCTTTCTTT. V gene TRBV9 combines with J gene TRBJ1-1, with D tentatively TRBD1 (5 bases). Between the trimmed V and J ends, which lost 0 bases and 4 bases, there was a span of 10 bases. The CDR3 is 14 residues long. Germline assignment: CDR1 SGDLS and CDR2 YYNGEE.